The following is a TCR beta chain sequence with its context. As yet, its antigen is unknown. Measured with immunoSEQ multiplex PCR; TCRdb has only the in-frame clones, and not every one. The sample includes over 25,000 clones, about three quarters of them seen just once. Indicated time point: recipient sample about 28 days before transplant, after cytoreduction. This entry comes from a study of T cell clonotyping in hematopoietic cell transplantation. Study-level information: Cytoreduction preceded collection of pretransplant recipient samples.

Trimming pared 4 bases from V and 8 bases from J, leaving 11 bases between. Germline CDR1 and CDR2: SQVTM and ANQGSEA. There are 11 residues in the CDR3. Notes on the study in general: At the given depth, recipient repertoires were over 95% de novo clonotypes. After transplant, recipient diversity fell while pathologically expanded clonotypes grew through day 180.

The input for sequencing was peripheral blood mononuclear cells, taken before stem cell transplant. This TCR was recovered from a woman younger than 45 with chronic myeloid leukemia. Some clones in this sample may be carry-over from other donors' samples. The V and J genes are TRBV29-1 and TRBJ1-2; perhaps TRBD1 as D (5 bases). Here the CDR3 reads CSVVRGLGYTF. The DNA of the CDR3 is TGCAGCGTTGTTCGGGGGTTAGGCTACACCTTC.